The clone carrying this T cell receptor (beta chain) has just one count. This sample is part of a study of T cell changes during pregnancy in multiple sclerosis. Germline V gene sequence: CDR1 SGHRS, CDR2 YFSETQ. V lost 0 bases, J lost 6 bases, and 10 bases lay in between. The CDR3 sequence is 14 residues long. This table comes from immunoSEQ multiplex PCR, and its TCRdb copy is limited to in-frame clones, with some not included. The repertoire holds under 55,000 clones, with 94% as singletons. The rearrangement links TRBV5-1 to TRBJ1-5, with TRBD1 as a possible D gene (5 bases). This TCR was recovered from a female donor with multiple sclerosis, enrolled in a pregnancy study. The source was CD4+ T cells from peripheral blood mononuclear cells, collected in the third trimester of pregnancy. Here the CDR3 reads CASSLEGVAQPQHF. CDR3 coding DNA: TGCGCCAGCAGCTTGGAAGGGGTAGCTCAGCCCCAGCATTTT. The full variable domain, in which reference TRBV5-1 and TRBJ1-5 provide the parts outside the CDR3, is KAGVTQTPRYLIKTRGQQVTLSCSPISGHRSVSWYQQTPGQGLQFLFEYFSETQRNKGNFPGRFSGRQFSNSRSEMNVSTLELGDSALYLCASSLEGVAQPQHFGDGTRLSIL.